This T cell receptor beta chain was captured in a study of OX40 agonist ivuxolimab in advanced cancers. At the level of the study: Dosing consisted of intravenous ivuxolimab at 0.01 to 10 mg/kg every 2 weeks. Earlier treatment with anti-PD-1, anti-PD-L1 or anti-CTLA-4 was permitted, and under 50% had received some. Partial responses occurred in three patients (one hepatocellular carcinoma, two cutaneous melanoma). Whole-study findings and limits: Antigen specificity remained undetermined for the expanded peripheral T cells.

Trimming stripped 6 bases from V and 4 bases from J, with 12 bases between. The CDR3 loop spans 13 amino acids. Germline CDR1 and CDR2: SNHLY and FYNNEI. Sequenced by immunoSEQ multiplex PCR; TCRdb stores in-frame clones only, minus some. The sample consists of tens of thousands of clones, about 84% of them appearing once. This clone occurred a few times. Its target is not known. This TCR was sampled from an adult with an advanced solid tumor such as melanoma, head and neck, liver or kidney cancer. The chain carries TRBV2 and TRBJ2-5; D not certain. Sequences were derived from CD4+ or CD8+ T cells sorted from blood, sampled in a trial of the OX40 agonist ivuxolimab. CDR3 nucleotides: TGTGCCAGCAGCAAACATTGGCGAGAGACCCAGTACTTC. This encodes CASSKHWRETQYF.